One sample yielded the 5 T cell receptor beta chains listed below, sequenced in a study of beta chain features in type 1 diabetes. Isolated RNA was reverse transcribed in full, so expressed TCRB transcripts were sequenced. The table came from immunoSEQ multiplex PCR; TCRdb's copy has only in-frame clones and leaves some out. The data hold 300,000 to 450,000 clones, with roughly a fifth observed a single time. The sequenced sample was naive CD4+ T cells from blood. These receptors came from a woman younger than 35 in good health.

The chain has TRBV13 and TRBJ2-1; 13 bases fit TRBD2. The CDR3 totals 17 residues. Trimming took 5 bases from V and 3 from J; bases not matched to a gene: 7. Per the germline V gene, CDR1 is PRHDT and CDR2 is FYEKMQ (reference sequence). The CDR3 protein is CASSTQRTSGSYNEQFF. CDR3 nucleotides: TGTGCCAGCAGCACCCAAAGGACTAGCGGGAGCTACAATGAGCAGTTCTTC. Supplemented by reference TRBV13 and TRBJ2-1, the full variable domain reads AAGVIQSPRHLIKEKRETATLKCYPIPRHDTVYWYQQGPGQDPQFLISFYEKMQSDKGSIPDRFSAQQFSDYHSELNMSSLELGDSALYFCASSTQRTSGSYNEQFFGPGTRLTVL.

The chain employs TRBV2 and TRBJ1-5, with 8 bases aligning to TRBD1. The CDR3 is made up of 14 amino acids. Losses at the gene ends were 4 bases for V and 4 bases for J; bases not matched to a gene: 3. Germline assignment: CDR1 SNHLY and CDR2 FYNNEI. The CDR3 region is CASSVRQGNQPQHF. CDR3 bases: TGTGCCAGCAGTGTTAGACAGGGGAATCAGCCCCAGCATTTT.

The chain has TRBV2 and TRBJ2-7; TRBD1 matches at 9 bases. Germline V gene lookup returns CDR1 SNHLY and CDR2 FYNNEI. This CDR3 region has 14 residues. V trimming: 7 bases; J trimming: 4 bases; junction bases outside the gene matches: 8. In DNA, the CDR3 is TGTGCCAGCATCCCACAGGGGGCGCGGTACGAGCAGTACTTC. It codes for CASIPQGARYEQYF.

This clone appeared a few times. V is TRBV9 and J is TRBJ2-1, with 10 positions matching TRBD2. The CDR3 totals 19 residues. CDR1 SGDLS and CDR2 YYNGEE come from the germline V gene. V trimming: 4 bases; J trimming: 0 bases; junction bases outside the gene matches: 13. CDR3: CASSRGLAGGTRSYNEQFF. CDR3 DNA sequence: TGTGCCAGCAGCCGGGGGTTAGCGGGGGGTACACGCTCCTACAATGAGCAGTTCTTC.

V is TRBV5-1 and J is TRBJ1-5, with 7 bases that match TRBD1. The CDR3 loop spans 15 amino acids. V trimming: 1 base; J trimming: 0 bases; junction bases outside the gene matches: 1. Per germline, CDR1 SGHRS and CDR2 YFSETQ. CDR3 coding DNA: TGCGCCAGCAGCTTGCAGGGGGTTAGCAATCAGCCCCAGCATTTT. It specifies CASSLQGVSNQPQHF.